This T cell receptor beta chain was identified during a study of blood T cell repertoires in COVID-19. Overall study: PBMCs, B-cell-depleted T cells, or T cells provided the cDNA or gDNA that made up the material.

The method was immunoSEQ multiplex PCR; TCRdb's version includes in-frame clones alone and lacks a portion of them. The sample includes roughly 250,000 clones, approximately 90% of them seen just once. CDR3 length: 16 amino acids. V trimming: 1 base; J trimming: 4 bases; junction bases outside the gene matches: 9. The germline V gene has CDR1 GTSNPN and CDR2 SVGIG (reference sequence). Everyone who took part was 18 to 89 years old, and they came from about 23 US areas. Among Cohort 3 donors, those recovered had two negative PCRs, clearance, or symptom resolution. This sequence joins TRBV30 and TRBJ1-4; 7 bases map to TRBD1. The sample taken for sequencing was PBMCs or T cells enriched from blood (not recorded which). This sequence was found in a woman between 45 and 65 years old who had recovered from COVID-19. For the CDR3, the DNA is TGTGCCTGGAGTGAAACAGGGGCGGACTATAATGAAAAACTGTTTTTT. This sequence encodes CAWSETGADYNEKLFF.